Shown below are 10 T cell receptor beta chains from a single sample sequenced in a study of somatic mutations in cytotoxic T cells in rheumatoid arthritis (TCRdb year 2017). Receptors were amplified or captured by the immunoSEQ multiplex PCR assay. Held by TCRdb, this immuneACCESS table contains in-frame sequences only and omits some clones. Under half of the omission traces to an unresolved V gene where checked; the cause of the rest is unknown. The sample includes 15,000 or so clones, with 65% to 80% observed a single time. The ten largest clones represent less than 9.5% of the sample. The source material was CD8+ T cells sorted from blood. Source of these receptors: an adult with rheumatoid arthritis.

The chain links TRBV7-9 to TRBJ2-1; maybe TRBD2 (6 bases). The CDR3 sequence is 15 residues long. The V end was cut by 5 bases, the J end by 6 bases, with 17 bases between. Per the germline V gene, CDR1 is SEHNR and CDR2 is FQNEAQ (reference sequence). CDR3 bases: TGTGCCAGCAGCGAGATCGCGGGACTCCGCAATGAGCAGTTCTTC. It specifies CASSEIAGLRNEQFF.

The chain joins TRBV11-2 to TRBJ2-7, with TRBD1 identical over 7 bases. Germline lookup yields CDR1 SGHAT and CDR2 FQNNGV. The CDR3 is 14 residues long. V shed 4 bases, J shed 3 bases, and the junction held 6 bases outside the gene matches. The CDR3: CASSSTGSHYEQYF. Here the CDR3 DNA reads TGTGCCAGCAGCTCGACAGGGTCCCACTACGAGCAGTACTTC.

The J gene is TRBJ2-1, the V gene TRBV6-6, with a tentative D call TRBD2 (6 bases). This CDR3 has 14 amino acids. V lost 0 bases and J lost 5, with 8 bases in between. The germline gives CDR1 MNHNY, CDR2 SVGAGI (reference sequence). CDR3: CASSYSPGDNEQFF. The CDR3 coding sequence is TGTGCCAGCAGTTACTCCCCGGGAGACAATGAGCAGTTCTTC.

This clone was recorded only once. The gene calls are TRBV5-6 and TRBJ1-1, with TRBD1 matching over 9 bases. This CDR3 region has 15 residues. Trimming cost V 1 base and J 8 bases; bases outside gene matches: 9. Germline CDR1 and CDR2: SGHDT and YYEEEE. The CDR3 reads CASSLFRTGALEAFF. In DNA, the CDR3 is TGTGCCAGCAGCTTGTTTAGGACAGGGGCGCTAGAAGCTTTCTTT.

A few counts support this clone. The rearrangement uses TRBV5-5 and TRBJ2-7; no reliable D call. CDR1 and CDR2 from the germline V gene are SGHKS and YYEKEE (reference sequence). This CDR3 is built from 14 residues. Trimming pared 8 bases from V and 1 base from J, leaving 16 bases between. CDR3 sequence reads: CASSHTTQSYEQYF. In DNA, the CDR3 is TGTGCCAGTAGCCACACTACCCAATCCTACGAGCAGTACTTC.

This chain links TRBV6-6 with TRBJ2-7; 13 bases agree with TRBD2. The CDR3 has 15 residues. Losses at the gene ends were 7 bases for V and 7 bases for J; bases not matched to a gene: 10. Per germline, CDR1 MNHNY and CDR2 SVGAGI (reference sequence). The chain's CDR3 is CASNTGLAGTREQYF. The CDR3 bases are TGTGCCAGCAACACGGGACTAGCGGGAACAAGGGAGCAGTACTTC.

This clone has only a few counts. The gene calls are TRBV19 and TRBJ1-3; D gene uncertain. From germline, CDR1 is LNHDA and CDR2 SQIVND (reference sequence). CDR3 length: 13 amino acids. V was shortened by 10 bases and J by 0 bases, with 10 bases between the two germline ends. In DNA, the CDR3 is TGTGCCATCCGTGAAGTCTCTGGAAACACCATATATTTT. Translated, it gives CAIREVSGNTIYF. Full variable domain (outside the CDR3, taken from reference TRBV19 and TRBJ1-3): DGGITQSPKYLFRKEGQNVTLSCEQNLNHDAMYWYRQDPGQGLRLIYYSQIVNDFQKGDIAEGYSVSREKKESFPLTVTSAQKNPTAFYLCAIREVSGNTIYFGEGSWLTVV.

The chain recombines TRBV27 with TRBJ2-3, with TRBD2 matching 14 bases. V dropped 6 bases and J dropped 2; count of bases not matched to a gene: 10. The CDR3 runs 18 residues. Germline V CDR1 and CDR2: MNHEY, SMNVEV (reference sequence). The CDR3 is CASSPEGLAGGVTDTQYF. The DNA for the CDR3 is TGTGCCAGCAGCCCTGAAGGACTAGCGGGGGGCGTCACAGATACGCAGTATTTT.

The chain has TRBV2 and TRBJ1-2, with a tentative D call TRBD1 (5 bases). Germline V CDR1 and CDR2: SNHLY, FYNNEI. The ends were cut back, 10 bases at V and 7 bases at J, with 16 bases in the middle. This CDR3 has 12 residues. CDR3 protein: CAIRQRQVGYTF. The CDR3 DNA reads TGTGCCATCCGACAGAGACAAGTTGGCTACACCTTC.

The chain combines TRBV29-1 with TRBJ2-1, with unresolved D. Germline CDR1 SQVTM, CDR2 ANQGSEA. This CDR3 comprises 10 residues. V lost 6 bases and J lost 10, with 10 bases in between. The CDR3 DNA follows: TGCAGCGTCGCCGACGGAGAGCAGTTCTTC. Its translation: CSVADGEQFF.